This T cell receptor beta chain is drawn from a study of OX40 agonist ivuxolimab in advanced cancers. Study-level background: The study treated patients with ivuxolimab, an agonistic anti-OX40 (CD134) antibody. The dose-escalation cohort was approximately 85% male, with a mean age of about 60 years, ranging roughly 20 to 90.

Germline loops: CDR1 SGHDT, CDR2 YYEEEE. The CDR3 is 13 residues long. The V gene lost 6 bases and the J gene lost 0 bases, with 9 bases spanning the gap. With respect to this clone: Antigen specificity is unknown.

The table came from immunoSEQ multiplex PCR; TCRdb's copy has only in-frame clones and leaves some out. The sample yields about 86,000 clones, 75% to 90% seen once. Overall study results and limits: Expanded clones belonging to CD8+ T cells outnumbered, on average, those of CD4+.

Material: CD4+ or CD8+ T cells sorted from blood, obtained in a trial of the OX40 agonist ivuxolimab. The J gene is TRBJ1-2, the V gene TRBV5-6; D remains unclear. The TCR originated in an adult with an advanced solid tumor such as melanoma, head and neck, liver or kidney cancer. The CDR3 reads CASNAAPNYGYTF. CDR3 DNA sequence: TGTGCCAGCAATGCAGCCCCTAACTATGGCTACACCTTC. Together with reference TRBV5-6 and TRBJ1-2, the CDR3 gives the full variable domain: DAGVTQSPTHLIKTRGQQVTLRCSPKSGHDTVSWYQQALGQGPQFIFQYYEEEERQRGNFPDRFSGHQFPNYSSELNVNALLLGDSALYLCASNAAPNYGYTFGSGTRLTVV.